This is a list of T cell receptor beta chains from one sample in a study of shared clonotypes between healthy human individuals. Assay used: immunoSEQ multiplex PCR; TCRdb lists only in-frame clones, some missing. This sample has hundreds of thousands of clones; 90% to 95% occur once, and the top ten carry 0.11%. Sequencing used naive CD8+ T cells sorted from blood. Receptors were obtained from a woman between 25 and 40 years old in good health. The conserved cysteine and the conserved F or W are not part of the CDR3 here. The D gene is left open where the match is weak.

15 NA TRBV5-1 ASSLRPIAEGGYEQY
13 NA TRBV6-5 AIRTAYTVRWEQY
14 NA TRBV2 ASSTSRGGGEETQY
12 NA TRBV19 ASSIDLEAPEQF
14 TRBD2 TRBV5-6 ASSLALAGSTDTQY
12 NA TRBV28 ASSFGQGLGKLF
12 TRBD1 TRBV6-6 ASSYNRGYPEQY
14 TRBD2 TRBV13 ASSPRKGGTQETQY
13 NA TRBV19 ASSIGGTEQETQY
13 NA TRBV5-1 ASSTLDALPNEQY
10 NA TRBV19 ASKAGYNEQF
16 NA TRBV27 ASSSMWIVERGSYEQY
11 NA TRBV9 ASSVVDSSEQY